This T cell receptor beta chain appears in the sequencing data of a study of graft-versus-host responses after intestinal transplantation. Turning to the study itself: Once they had received anti-thymocyte globulin induction, all recipients took tacrolimus and steroids for around 3 years. Findings of the study overall: Early HvG declines after transplant were associated with peak circulating GvH clone levels. In recipient marrow, GvH clones were found, and some appeared first in ileum or blood.

The method was immunoSEQ multiplex PCR; TCRdb's version includes in-frame clones alone and lacks a portion of them. Altogether some 10,000 clones are present, roughly 30% being singletons, with the ten largest covering about 3.3%. This CDR3 has 15 residues. V lost 0 bases, J lost 6 bases, and 11 bases lay in between. The germline gives CDR1 MNHNS, CDR2 SASEGT. Labeling with CFSE marked roughly 200,000 responder cells, which were plated with roughly 200,000 irradiated, violet-dye-labeled stimulator cells. The TCR sequence derives from a human patient who received an intestinal transplant. This material consisted of alloreactive CD4+ T cells from a mixed lymphocyte reaction culture, taken before intestinal transplant. The subset is: CFSE-low proliferating T cells sorted from roughly six-day pre-transplant mixed lymphocyte reaction (GvH or HvG direction). The chain has TRBV6-1 and TRBJ1-4, with D tentatively TRBD1 (5 bases). The CDR3 DNA reads as TGTGCCAGCAGTGAAGCGTGGGGAGGGGATGAAAAACTGTTTTTT. Translated, it gives CASSEAWGGDEKLFF.